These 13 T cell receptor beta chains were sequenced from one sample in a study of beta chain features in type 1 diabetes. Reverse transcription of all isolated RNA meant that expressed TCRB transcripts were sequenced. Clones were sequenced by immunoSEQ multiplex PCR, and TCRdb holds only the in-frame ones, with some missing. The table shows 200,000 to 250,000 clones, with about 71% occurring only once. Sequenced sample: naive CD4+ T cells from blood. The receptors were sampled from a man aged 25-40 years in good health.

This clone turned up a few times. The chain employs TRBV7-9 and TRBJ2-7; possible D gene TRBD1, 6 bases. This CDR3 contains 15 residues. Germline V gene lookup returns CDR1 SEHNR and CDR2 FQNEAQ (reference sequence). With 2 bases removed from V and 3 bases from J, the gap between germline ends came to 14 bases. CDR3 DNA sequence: TGTGCCAGCAGCTTAAGAGACAGGAAGATCTACGAGCAGTACTTC. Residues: CASSLRDRKIYEQYF.

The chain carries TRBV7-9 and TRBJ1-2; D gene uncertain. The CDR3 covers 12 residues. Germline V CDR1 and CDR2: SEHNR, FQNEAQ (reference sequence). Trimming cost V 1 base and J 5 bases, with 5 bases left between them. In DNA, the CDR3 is TGTGCCAGCAGCTTAGTTGGGTATGGCTACACCTTC. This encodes CASSLVGYGYTF.

The CDR3 here is CASSVVRAGANVLTF. The CDR3 nucleotides read TGTGCCAGCAGCGTAGTGAGGGCTGGGGCCAACGTCCTGACTTTC. The chain is built from TRBV9 and TRBJ2-6, with a possible D match to TRBD2 (5 bases). The CDR3 extends over 15 amino acids. The germline V gene encodes CDR1 SGDLS and CDR2 YYNGEE. The V gene lost 0 bases and the J gene lost 2 bases, with 6 bases spanning the gap.

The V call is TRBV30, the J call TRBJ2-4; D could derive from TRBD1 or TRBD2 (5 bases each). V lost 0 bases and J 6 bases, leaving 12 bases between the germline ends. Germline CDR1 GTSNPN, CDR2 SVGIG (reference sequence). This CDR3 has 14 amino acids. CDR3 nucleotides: TGTGCCTGGAGTGTACGGGACGGAAGAAACATTCAGTACTTC. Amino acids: CAWSVRDGRNIQYF.

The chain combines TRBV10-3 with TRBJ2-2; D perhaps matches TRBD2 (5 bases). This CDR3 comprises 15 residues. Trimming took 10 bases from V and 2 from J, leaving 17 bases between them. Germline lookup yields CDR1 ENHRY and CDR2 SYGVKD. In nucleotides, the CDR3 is TGTGCCACCCTACTAGGGAGCCTAAACACCGGGGAGCTGTTTTTT. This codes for CATLLGSLNTGELFF.

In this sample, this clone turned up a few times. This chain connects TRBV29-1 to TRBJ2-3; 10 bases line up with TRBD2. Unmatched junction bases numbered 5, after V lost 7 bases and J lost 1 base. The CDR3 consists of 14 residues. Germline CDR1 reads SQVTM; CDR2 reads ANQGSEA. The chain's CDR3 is CSATGTSGTDTQYF. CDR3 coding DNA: TGCAGCGCAACCGGGACTAGCGGCACAGATACGCAGTATTTT.

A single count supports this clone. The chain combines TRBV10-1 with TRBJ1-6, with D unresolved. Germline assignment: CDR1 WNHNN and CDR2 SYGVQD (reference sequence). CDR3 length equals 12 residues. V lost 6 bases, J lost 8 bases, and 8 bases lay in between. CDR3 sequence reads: CASRDGDSPLHF. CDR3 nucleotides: TGCGCCAGCAGGGACGGAGATTCACCCCTCCACTTT.

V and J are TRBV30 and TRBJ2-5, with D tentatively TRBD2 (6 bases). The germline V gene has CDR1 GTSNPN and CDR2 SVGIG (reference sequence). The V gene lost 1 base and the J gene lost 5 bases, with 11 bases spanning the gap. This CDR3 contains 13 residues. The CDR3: CAWSGTGVETQYF. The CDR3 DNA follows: TGTGCCTGGAGTGGTACGGGAGTTGAGACCCAGTACTTC.

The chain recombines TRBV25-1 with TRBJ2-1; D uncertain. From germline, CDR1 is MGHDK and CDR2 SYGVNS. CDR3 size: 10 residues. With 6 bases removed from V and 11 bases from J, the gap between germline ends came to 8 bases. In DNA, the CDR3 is TGTGCCAGCAGCCGAAAGAAGCAGTTCTTC. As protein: CASSRKKQFF.

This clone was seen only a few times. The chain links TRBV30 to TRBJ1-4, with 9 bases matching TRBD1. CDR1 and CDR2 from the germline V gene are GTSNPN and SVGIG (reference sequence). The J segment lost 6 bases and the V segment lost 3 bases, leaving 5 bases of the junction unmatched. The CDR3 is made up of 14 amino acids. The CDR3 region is CAWSGTGRDEKLFF. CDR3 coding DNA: TGTGCCTGGAGCGGGACAGGGAGGGATGAAAAACTGTTTTTT.

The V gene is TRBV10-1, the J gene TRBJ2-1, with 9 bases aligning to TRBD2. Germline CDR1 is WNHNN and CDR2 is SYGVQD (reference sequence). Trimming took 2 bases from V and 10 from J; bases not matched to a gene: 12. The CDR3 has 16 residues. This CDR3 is CASSEGAGGPLWEQFF. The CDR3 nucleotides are TGCGCCAGCAGTGAGGGAGCGGGGGGACCGCTGTGGGAGCAGTTCTTC.

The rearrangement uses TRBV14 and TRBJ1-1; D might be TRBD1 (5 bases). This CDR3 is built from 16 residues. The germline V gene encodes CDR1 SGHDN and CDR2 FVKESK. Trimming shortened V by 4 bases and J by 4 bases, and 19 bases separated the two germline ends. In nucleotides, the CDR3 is TGTGCCAGCAGCCCGAGGATACCAGGGCGGATCACTGAAGCTTTCTTT. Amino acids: CASSPRIPGRITEAFF.

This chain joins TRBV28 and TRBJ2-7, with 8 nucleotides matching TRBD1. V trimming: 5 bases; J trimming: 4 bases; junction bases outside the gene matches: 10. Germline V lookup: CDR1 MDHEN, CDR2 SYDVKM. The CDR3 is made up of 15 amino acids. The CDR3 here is CASSHPAGGKYEQYF. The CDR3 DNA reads TGTGCCAGCAGTCACCCCGCAGGGGGCAAATACGAGCAGTACTTC. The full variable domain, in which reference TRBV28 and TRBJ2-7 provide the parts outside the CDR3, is DVKVTQSSRYLVKRTGEKVFLECVQDMDHENMFWYRQDPGLGLRLIYFSYDVKMKEKGDIPEGYSVSREKKERFSLILESASTNQTSMYLCASSHPAGGKYEQYFGPGTRLTVT.